These T cell receptor beta chains were read from a single sample in a study of a mutant IDH1 vaccine in newly diagnosed glioma. These receptors are not linked to any known antigen. Some clones are missing from TCRdb's copy, which holds only in-frame ones; the method was immunoSEQ multiplex PCR. The table lists around 78,000 clones, over 75% of them singletons, with just over 0.55% in the top ten. The sequencing used PBMCs, collected from a glioma patient whose treatment included an IDH1 peptide vaccine. Every receptor here comes from a woman aged 45-60 years with glioma. CDR3s include the opening cysteine and the closing phenylalanine or tryptophan. Each record gives: D gene, V gene, J gene, clone size, CDR3 protein, CDR3 DNA. A D gene is named only where the DNA matches it firmly. Not all rows give a size; the values are once, few, many and, for expanded clones, a class.

>NA|TRBV6-5|TRBJ2-7|NA
CASSYSDGRSYEQYF
TGTGCCAGCAGTTACTCGGACGGCCGCTCCTACGAGCAGTACTTC
>NA|TRBV10-3|TRBJ1-5|NA
CAISESASQNQPQHF
TGTGCCATCAGTGAGTCGGCCAGCCAGAATCAGCCCCAGCATTTT
>NA|TRBV11-2|TRBJ2-3|NA
CASSLDRTDTQYF
TGTGCCAGCAGCTTAGATAGAACTGATACGCAGTATTTT
>TRBD1|TRBV18|TRBJ2-5|few
CASSPQDRVETQYF
TGTGCCAGCTCACCTCAGGACAGGGTAGAGACCCAGTACTTC
>TRBD2|TRBV18|TRBJ2-7|NA
CASSPGVAGAVGDEQYF
TGTGCCAGCTCACCAGGGGTAGCGGGAGCGGTCGGAGACGAGCAGTACTTC
>NA|TRBV10-3|TRBJ2-1|few
CAIMASVDNEQFF
TGTGCCATCATGGCTAGCGTTGACAATGAGCAGTTCTTC
>TRBD2|TRBV18|TRBJ2-1|NA
CASSPSSGRLDNEQFF
TGTGCCAGCTCACCCTCTAGCGGGAGATTGGACAATGAGCAGTTCTTC
>NA|TRBV7-2|TRBJ1-2|NA
CASSRRNEGRSRGYTF
TGTGCCAGCAGCCGTAGGAACGAGGGCCGGTCGAGGGGCTACACCTTC
>NA|TRBV18|TRBJ1-5|NA
CASSRSRAEPQHF
TGTGCCAGCTCACGCTCCAGGGCTGAGCCCCAGCATTTT
>NA|TRBV9|TRBJ2-7|NA
CASSALAPSGVQGEQYF
TGTGCCAGCAGCGCCTTAGCCCCCTCAGGGGTCCAGGGCGAGCAGTACTTC
>NA|TRBV28|TRBJ1-2|NA
CASSLSGAYGYTF
TGTGCCAGCAGTTTGTCGGGGGCCTATGGCTACACCTTC
>NA|TRBV9|TRBJ1-2|NA
CASSVVMADPSGYTF
TGTGCCAGCAGCGTAGTTATGGCAGATCCTTCTGGCTACACCTTC
>NA|TRBV7-2|TRBJ1-2|NA
CASSSISTPYGYTF
TGTGCCAGCAGTTCTATATCAACACCCTATGGCTACACCTTC
>TRBD1|TRBV6-1|TRBJ2-3|NA
CASSETQGASDTQYF
TGTGCCAGCAGTGAAACACAGGGGGCTTCAGATACGCAGTATTTT
>NA|TRBV19|TRBJ1-1|NA
CASSLNRDTEAFF
TGTGCCAGTAGCCTTAACAGGGACACTGAAGCTTTCTTT
>NA|TRBV7-3|TRBJ2-3|NA
CASSRSTDTQYF
TGTGCCAGCAGTCGTAGCACAGATACGCAGTATTTT
>TRBD2|TRBV4-2|TRBJ2-7|NA
CASSQGREGGYEQYF
TGTGCCAGCAGCCAAGGGCGGGAGGGCGGATACGAGCAGTACTTC
>NA|TRBV7-9|TRBJ1-4|NA
CASSFDRTSNEKLFF
TGTGCCAGCAGCTTCGACAGAACATCTAATGAAAAACTGTTTTTT
>NA|TRBV6-5|TRBJ2-5|once
CASSYSRTQYF
TGTGCCAGCAGTTACTCGAGGACCCAGTACTTC
>NA|TRBV12-5|TRBJ1-2|once
CASGLNTARGYTF
TGTGCTAGTGGCCTCAACACCGCCCGTGGCTACACCTTC